The 7 T cell receptor beta chains presented below share a single source sample, sequenced in a study of blood T cells in healthy people across ages (dated by TCRdb to about 2015). Library preparation used 5' RACE. Sequencing was carried out with an Illumina HiSeq 2500. The second PCR ran for about 6 to 12 cycles and used a J-beta primer mix along with a sample-barcoded 5' primer. The public reads were quality trimmed at Q25 with fastp and then assembled into clones with MiXCR by TCRdb, keeping productive beta chains. A single entry per CDR3 protein holds the most common genes and DNA from its merged rows. The sample contains roughly 650,000 distinct CDR3 sequences, approximately 31% of them found a single time. The top ten constitute approximately 15% of the sample. Source material: blood. Every receptor here comes from a woman older than 75 in good health. Donor details come from another sample of the same person, matched by shared clones.

This clonotype was picked up many times. The genes are TRBV24-1 and TRBJ2-1, with D possibly TRBD1 on 6 matching bases. Trimming took 6 bases from V and 8 from J, leaving 31 bases between them. Looked up from germline, CDR1 is KGHDR and CDR2 is SFDVKD. This CDR3 spans 19 amino acids. The CDR3 coding sequence is TGTGCCACCAGTAATCTCAGGGGCCCCTCAGAAAGCCGGACGGATGAGCAGTTCTTC. Residues: CATSNLRGPSESRTDEQFF.

The chain uses TRBV30 and TRBJ2-2; D is tentatively TRBD1 or TRBD2 (6 bases each). The ends were cut back, 5 bases at V and 4 bases at J, with 14 bases in the middle. Per germline, CDR1 GTSNPN and CDR2 SVGIG (reference sequence). The CDR3 is 14 residues long. CDR3 sequence reads: CAWCAGHPTGELFF. The CDR3 nucleotides read TGTGCCTGGTGTGCGGGACACCCCACCGGGGAGCTGTTTTTT.

The V and J genes are TRBV5-1 and TRBJ2-2; tentative D call: TRBD2 (5 bases). V lost 7 bases and J lost 0, with 10 bases in between. CDR1 and CDR2 (germline): SGHRS, YFSETQ. The CDR3 sequence is 14 residues long. The CDR3 sequence: CASQREPNTGELFF. The CDR3 DNA sequence: TGCGCCAGCCAACGGGAACCGAACACCGGGGAGCTGTTTTTT.

This clonotype occurred many times. The chain links TRBV30 to TRBJ2-7; no clear D. Germline CDR1 is GTSNPN and CDR2 is SVGIG (reference sequence). Trimming pared 0 bases from V and 5 bases from J, leaving 5 bases between. This CDR3 is built from 11 residues. CDR3 in amino acids: CAWSVKDEQYF. The CDR3 nucleotides are TGTGCCTGGAGTGTTAAGGACGAGCAGTACTTC.

This clonotype was seen only a few times. The rearrangement links TRBV7-2 to TRBJ1-1; no reliable D call. The CDR3 extends over 13 amino acids. Trimming removed 4 bases from V and 0 bases from J, with 6 bases in between. The germline V gene encodes CDR1 SGHTA and CDR2 FQGNSA. CDR3: CASSSLVNTEAFF. For the CDR3, the DNA is TGTGCCAGCAGCTCGCTTGTGAACACTGAAGCTTTCTTT.

This chain joins TRBV7-2 and TRBJ2-7; TRBD1 matches at 8 bases. Germline loops: CDR1 SGHTA, CDR2 FQGNSA. With V trimmed by 5 bases and J by 7 bases, 13 bases remained unmatched. This CDR3 region has 15 residues. CDR3 protein: CASSLRQGYLIEQYF. CDR3 sequence (DNA): TGTGCCAGCAGCCTCCGACAGGGGTACCTCATAGAGCAGTACTTC.

As to this clonotype: A read error may produce the germline difference seen at one junction end. This rearrangement joins TRBV25-1 to TRBJ1-1, with a weak D call TRBD1 (6 bases). Germline loops: CDR1 MGHDK, CDR2 SYGVNS. The CDR3 runs to 15 residues. The CDR3 reads CASTREGGLNTKAFF. For the CDR3, the DNA is TGTGCCAGCACCCGTGAGGGGGGGCTGAACACTAAAGCTTTCTTT. Complete variable domain (other parts from reference TRBV25-1 and TRBJ1-1): EADIYQTPRYLVIGTGKKITLECSQTMGHDKMYWYQQDPGMELHLIHYSYGVNSTEKGDLSSESTVSRIRTEHFPLTLESARPSHTSQYLCASTREGGLNTKAFFGQGTRLTVV.